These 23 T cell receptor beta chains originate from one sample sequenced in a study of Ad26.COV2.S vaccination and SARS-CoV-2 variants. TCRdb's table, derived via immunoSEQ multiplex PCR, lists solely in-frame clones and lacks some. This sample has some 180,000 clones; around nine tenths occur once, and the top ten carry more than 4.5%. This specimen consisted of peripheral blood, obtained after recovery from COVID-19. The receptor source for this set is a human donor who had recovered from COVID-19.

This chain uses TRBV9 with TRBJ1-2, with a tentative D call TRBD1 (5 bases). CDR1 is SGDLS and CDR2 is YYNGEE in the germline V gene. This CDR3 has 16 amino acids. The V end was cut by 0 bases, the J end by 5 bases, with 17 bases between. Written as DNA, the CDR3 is TGTGCCAGCAGCGTAGCCACCGGGACGGCGAGTTATGGCTACACCTTC. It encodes CASSVATGTASYGYTF.

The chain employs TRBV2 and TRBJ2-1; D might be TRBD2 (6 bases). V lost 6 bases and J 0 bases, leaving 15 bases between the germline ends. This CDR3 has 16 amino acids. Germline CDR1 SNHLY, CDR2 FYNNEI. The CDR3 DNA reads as TGTGCCAGCAGGCGGGACTCGGCGAGCTCCTACAATGAGCAGTTCTTC. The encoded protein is CASRRDSASSYNEQFF. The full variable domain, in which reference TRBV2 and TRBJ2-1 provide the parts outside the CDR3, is EPEVTQTPSHQVTQMGQEVILRCVPISNHLYFYWYRQILGQKVEFLVSFYNNEISEKSEIFDDQFSVERPDGSNFTLKIRSTKLEDSAMYFCASRRDSASSYNEQFFGPGTRLTVL.

The CDR3 is CASSQEVLSSYNSPLHF. CDR3 DNA sequence: TGTGCCAGCAGCCAAGAGGTTCTGAGCTCCTATAATTCACCCCTCCACTTT. J is TRBJ1-6 and V is TRBV3-1 (or the pseudogene TRBV3-2); D gene unclear. V was cut by 0 bases and J by 0 bases, with 9 bases left in between. The length of the CDR3 is 17 residues. Germline loops: CDR1 LGHDT, CDR2 YNNKEL (reference sequence).

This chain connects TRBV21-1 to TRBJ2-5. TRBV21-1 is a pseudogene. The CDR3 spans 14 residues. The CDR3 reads CASSDPGTDCAQYF. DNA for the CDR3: TGTGCCAGCAGCGACCCCGGGACGGACTGCGCCCAGTACTTC.

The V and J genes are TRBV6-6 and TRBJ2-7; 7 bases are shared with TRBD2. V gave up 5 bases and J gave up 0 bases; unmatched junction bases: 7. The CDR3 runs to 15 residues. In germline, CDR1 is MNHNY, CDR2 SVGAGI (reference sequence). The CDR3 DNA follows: TGTGCCAGCAGTGCGGGGGTCCAGTCCTCCTACGAGCAGTACTTC. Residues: CASSAGVQSSYEQYF.

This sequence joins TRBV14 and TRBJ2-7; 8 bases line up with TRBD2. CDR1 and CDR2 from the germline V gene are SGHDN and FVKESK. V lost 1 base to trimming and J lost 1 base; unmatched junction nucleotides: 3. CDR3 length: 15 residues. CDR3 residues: CASSQGTSWSYEQYF. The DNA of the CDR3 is TGTGCCAGCAGCCAAGGGACTAGCTGGTCCTACGAGCAGTACTTC. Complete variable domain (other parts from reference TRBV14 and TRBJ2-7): EAGVTQFPSHSVIEKGQTVTLRCDPISGHDNLYWYRRVMGKEIKFLLHFVKESKQDESGMPNNRFLAERTGGTYSTLKVQPAELEDSGVYFCASSQGTSWSYEQYFGPGTRLTVT.

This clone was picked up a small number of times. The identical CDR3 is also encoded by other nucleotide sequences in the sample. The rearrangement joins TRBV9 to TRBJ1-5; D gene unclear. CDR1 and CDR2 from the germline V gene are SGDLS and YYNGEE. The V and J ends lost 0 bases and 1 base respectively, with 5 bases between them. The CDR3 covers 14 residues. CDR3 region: CASSVDGSNQPQHF. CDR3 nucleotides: TGTGCCAGCAGCGTAGACGGCAGCAATCAGCCCCAGCATTTT. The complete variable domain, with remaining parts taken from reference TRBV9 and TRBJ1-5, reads DSGVTQTPKHLITATGQRVTLRCSPRSGDLSVYWYQQSLDQGLQFLIQYYNGEERAKGNILERFSAQQFPDLHSELNLSSLELGDSALYFCASSVDGSNQPQHFGDGTRLSIL.

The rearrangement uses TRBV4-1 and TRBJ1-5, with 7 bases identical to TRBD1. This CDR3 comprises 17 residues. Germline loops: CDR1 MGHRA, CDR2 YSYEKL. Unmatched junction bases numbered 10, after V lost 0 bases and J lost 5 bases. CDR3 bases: TGCGCCAGCAGCCAAGATCGTCGGACAGGTTACGATCAGCCCCAGCATTTT. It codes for CASSQDRRTGYDQPQHF.

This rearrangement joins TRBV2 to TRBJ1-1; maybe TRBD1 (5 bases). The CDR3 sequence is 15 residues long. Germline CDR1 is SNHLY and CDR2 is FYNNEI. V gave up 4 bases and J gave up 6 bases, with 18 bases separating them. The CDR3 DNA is TGTGCCAGCAGTGCAGGGAGCCAAGGAGGGGCTGAAGCTTTCTTT. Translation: CASSAGSQGGAEAFF.

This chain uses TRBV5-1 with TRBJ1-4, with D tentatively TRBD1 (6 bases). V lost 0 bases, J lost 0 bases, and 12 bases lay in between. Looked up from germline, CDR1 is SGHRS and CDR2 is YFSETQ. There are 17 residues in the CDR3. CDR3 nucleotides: TGCGCCAGCAGCTTGGGCGGACAGACTGCAACTAATGAAAAACTGTTTTTT. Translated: CASSLGGQTATNEKLFF.

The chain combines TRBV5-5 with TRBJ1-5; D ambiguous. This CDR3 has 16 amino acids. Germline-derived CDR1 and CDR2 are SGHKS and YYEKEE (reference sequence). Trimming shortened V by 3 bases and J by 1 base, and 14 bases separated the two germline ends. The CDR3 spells CASSSRWGMSNQPQHF. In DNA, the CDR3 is TGTGCCAGCAGCTCGAGATGGGGAATGAGCAATCAGCCCCAGCATTTT.

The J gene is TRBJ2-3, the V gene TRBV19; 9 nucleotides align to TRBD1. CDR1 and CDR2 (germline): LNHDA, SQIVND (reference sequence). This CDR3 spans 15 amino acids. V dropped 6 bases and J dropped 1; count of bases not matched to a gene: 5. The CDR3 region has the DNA TGTGCCAGTAGCATACAGGGGGCCGGCACAGATACGCAGTATTTT. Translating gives CASSIQGAGTDTQYF.

The CDR3 DNA is TGTGCCAGCAGCGGGACAGGGGACGAGCAGTACTTC. It is translated as CASSGTGDEQYF. V is TRBV7-6 and J is TRBJ2-7; 10 nucleotides align to TRBD1. The CDR3 is 12 residues long. Germline lookup yields CDR1 SGHVS and CDR2 FNYEAQ. With 5 bases clipped from V and 5 bases from J, the junction kept 0 bases outside the gene matches.

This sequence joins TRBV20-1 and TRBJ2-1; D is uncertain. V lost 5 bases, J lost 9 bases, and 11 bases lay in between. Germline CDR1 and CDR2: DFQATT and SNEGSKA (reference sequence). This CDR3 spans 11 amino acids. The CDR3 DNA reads TGCAGTGCTGGGCCCCGCTCTGAGCAGTTCTTC. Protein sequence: CSAGPRSEQFF.

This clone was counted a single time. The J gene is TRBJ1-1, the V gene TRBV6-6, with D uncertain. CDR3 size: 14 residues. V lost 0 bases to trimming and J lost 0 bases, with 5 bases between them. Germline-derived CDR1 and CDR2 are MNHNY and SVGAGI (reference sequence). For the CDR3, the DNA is TGTGCCAGCAGTTACTCGAAATTGAACACTGAAGCTTTCTTT. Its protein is CASSYSKLNTEAFF.

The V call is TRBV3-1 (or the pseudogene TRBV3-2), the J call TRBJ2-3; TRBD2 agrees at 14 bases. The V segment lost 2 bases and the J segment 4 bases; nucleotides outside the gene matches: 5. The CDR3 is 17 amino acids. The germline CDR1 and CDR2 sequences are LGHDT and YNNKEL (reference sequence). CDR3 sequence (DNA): TGTGCCAGCAGCCAAACAAGACTAGCGGGAGGGGCAGATACGCAGTATTTT. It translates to CASSQTRLAGGADTQYF.

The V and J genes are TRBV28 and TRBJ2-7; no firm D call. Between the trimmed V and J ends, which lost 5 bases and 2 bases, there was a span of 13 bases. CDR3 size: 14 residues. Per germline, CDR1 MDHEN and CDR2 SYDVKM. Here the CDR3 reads CASSVQSTTYEQYF. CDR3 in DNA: TGTGCCAGCAGTGTACAGTCCACTACCTACGAGCAGTACTTC.

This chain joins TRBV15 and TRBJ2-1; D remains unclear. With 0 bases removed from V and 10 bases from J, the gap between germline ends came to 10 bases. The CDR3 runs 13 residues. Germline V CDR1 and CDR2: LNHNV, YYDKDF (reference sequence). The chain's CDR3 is CATSRDSMGEQFF. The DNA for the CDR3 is TGTGCCACCAGCAGAGACTCAATGGGAGAGCAGTTCTTC.

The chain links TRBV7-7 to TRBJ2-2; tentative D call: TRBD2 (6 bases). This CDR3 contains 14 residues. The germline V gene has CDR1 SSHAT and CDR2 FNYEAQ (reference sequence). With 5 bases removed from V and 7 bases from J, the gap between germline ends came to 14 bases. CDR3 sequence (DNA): TGTGCCAGCAGCCCCGGGGGTGGCGGCGGGGAGCTGTTTTTT. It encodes CASSPGGGGGELFF.

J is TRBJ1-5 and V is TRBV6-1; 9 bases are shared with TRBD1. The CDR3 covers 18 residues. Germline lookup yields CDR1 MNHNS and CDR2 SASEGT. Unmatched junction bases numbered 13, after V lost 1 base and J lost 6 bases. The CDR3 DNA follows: TGTGCCAGCAGTGAAGAGGGACAGGGAAGGGATAGAAGTCAGCCCCAGCATTTT. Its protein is CASSEEGQGRDRSQPQHF.

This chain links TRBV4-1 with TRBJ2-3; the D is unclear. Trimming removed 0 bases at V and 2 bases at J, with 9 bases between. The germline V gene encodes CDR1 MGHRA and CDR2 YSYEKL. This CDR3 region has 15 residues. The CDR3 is CASSQDDRFTDTQYF. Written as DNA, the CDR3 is TGCGCCAGCAGCCAAGATGACCGATTCACAGATACGCAGTATTTT.

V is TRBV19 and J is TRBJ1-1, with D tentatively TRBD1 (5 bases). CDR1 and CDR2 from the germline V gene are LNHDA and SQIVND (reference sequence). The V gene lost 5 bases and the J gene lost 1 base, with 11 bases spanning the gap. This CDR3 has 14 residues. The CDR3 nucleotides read TGTGCCAGTAGTCCCAGGGAAAGGAACACTGAAGCTTTCTTT. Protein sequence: CASSPRERNTEAFF.

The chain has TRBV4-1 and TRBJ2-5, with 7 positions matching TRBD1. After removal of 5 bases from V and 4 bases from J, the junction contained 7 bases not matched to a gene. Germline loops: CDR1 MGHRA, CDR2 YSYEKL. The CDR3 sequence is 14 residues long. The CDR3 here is CASSDLTGRETQYF. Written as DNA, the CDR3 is TGCGCCAGCAGCGACCTGACAGGGCGAGAGACCCAGTACTTC.